This T cell receptor beta chain emerged from a study of T cells after yellow fever vaccination. Regarding the study as a whole: Subsequent booster samples again held most clones from primary vaccination (96% CD4, about 90% CD8). In FACS-sorted repertoires, abundant clonotypes from the bulk population could appear as contaminants.

As for this clonotype: What it binds is unknown.

Via MiXCR, TCRdb re-called the 5' RACE reads, giving one row per CDR3 protein. This sample carries about 320,000 distinct CDR3 sequences, 3.5% to 4.5% of them seen once, and the ten largest clones take 15% to 20%. This CDR3 contains 19 residues. Trimming stripped 7 bases from V and 2 bases from J, with 29 bases between. The clonotype was recovered from a man younger than 30 who received the YFV17D yellow fever vaccine. The chain joins TRBV12-3 or TRBV12-4 to TRBJ2-5, with D possibly matching TRBD2 (7 bases). Sample: PBMCs, taken 15 days after the yellow fever booster vaccination. CDR3 sequence reads: CASTTTSGGATTPQETQYF. The CDR3 DNA is TGTGCCAGCACCACTACGTCTGGGGGGGCCACTACACCGCAAGAGACCCAGTACTTC.